What follows are 21 T cell receptor beta chains derived from one specimen sequenced in a study of shared T cell receptors in the human thymus. The repertoire was sequenced with immunoSEQ multiplex PCR; TCRdb's copy has only in-frame clones and lacks some. This table holds approximately 580,000 clones, 75% to 85% found once. The same data also contributed to another study, on human thymus T cells.

Sequences were obtained from thymocytes. Source of these receptors: a boy younger than two with a congenital heart defect.

The rearrangement joins TRBV6-6 to TRBJ1-5, with a weak D call TRBD1 (5 bases). Looked up from germline, CDR1 is MNHNY and CDR2 is SVGAGI (reference sequence). This CDR3 is 16 amino acids long. Trimming shortened V by 2 bases and J by 4 bases, and 15 bases separated the two germline ends. CDR3 residues: CASSYNLGGANQPQHF. DNA of the CDR3: TGTGCCAGCAGTTACAACTTGGGAGGGGCGAATCAGCCCCAGCATTTT.

The rearrangement links TRBV4-3 to TRBJ2-7, with 9 bases lining up with TRBD1. Germline V gene data show CDR1 as LGHNA and CDR2 as YSLEER. Trimming cost V 0 bases and J 5 bases; bases outside gene matches: 5. This CDR3 is built from 15 residues. This CDR3 reads CASSQDTGTGNEQYF. The CDR3 bases are TGCGCCAGCAGCCAAGATACCGGGACAGGGAACGAGCAGTACTTC.

CDR3 sequence: CASSLGSQWAQHF. Here the CDR3 DNA reads TGTGCCAGCAGTTTAGGCTCACAGTGGGCCCAGCATTTT. The J gene is TRBJ1-5, the V gene TRBV28; D is uncertain. CDR1 is MDHEN, CDR2 SYDVKM, per germline. Trimming stripped 2 bases from V and 11 bases from J, with 13 bases between. The CDR3 totals 13 residues.

V is TRBV19 and J is TRBJ2-7; the match to TRBD2 covers 15 bases. There are 15 residues in the CDR3. The germline V gene encodes CDR1 LNHDA and CDR2 SQIVND (reference sequence). The J segment lost 6 bases and the V segment lost 4 bases, leaving 4 bases of the junction unmatched. CDR3 nucleotides: TGTGCCAGTAGTACGAGGACTAGCGGGAGGGGCGAGCAGTACTTC. It encodes CASSTRTSGRGEQYF. Combining the CDR3 with reference TRBV19 and TRBJ2-7 gives the whole variable domain DGGITQSPKYLFRKEGQNVTLSCEQNLNHDAMYWYRQDPGQGLRLIYYSQIVNDFQKGDIAEGYSVSREKKESFPLTVTSAQKNPTAFYLCASSTRTSGRGEQYFGPGTRLTVT.

This clone was detected a few times. V usage is TRBV28 and J usage is TRBJ1-4; D may be TRBD1 (6 bases). The CDR3 has 14 residues. Germline loops: CDR1 MDHEN, CDR2 SYDVKM. V dropped 5 bases and J dropped 4 bases, with 11 bases sitting between them. CDR3 loop: CASSPGQFNEKLFF. For the CDR3, the DNA is TGTGCCAGCAGTCCGGGACAATTTAATGAAAAACTGTTTTTT.

This clone was recorded only once. The chain combines TRBV4-3 with TRBJ1-1, with D possibly matching TRBD1 (6 bases). The CDR3 has 16 residues. In germline, CDR1 is LGHNA, CDR2 YSLEER. Trimming left V 0 bases short and J 7 bases short, with 18 bases between. DNA for the CDR3: TGCGCCAGCAGCCAAGATCCTAGGACAGTCACGTTTGAAGCTTTCTTT. Its protein product is CASSQDPRTVTFEAFF.

The chain recombines TRBV5-4 with TRBJ2-7; no firm D call. V lost 1 base to trimming and J lost 3 bases, with 11 bases between them. This CDR3 contains 14 residues. Germline CDR1 SGHNT, CDR2 YYREEE (reference sequence). CDR3 sequence (DNA): TGTGCCAGCAGCTTGTCACTGAGGAGCTACGAGCAGTACTTC. Protein product: CASSLSLRSYEQYF.

J is TRBJ2-7 and V is TRBV2, with 10 bases that match TRBD2. Germline V lookup: CDR1 SNHLY, CDR2 FYNNEI. This CDR3 is 22 amino acids long. V shed 1 base, J shed 3 bases, and the junction held 24 bases outside the gene matches. CDR3 nucleotides: TGTGCCAGCAGTGAAGACTGGGACTCTGGATCAGCGGGAGGGTCTCCCTTCTACGAGCAGTACTTC. Protein sequence: CASSEDWDSGSAGGSPFYEQYF.

The chain couples TRBV5-8 to TRBJ2-2; TRBD2 might be the D (6 bases). V was pared by 2 bases and J by 6 bases, with 26 bases between. The CDR3 spans 19 residues. Germline assignment: CDR1 SGHTS and CDR2 YDEGEE. The CDR3 here is CASSLPSLGGARRSGELFF. The CDR3 DNA reads TGTGCCAGCAGCTTACCCTCATTGGGCGGGGCTAGAAGATCCGGGGAGCTGTTTTTT.

The chain links TRBV6-1 to TRBJ2-3; 7 bases fit TRBD1. V was clipped by 2 bases and J by 4 bases; unmatched bases: 6. The CDR3 totals 15 residues. CDR1 is MNHNS, CDR2 SASEGT, per germline. The chain's CDR3 is CASSEFRQGADTQYF. The CDR3 DNA is TGTGCCAGCAGTGAATTTAGGCAGGGGGCAGATACGCAGTATTTT.

This CDR3 is CASSCPRNPGANVLTF. CDR3 in DNA: TGTGCCAGCAGCTGTCCCAGGAATCCTGGGGCCAACGTCCTGACTTTC. The chain links TRBV7-2 to TRBJ2-6; D not resolved. CDR3 length: 16 amino acids. Per germline, CDR1 SGHTA and CDR2 FQGNSA. Between the trimmed V and J ends, which lost 4 bases and 2 bases, there was a span of 12 bases.

V is TRBV4-3 and J is TRBJ2-1; a possible D gene is TRBD2 (6 bases). Germline-derived CDR1 and CDR2 are LGHNA and YSLEER. The germline V and J ends were trimmed by 1 base and 6 bases, with 10 bases remaining between them. The CDR3 runs to 14 residues. This CDR3 reads CASSQGEEVNEQFF. CDR3 nucleotide sequence: TGCGCCAGCAGCCAAGGGGAGGAGGTCAATGAGCAGTTCTTC.

This clone showed up just once. The V call is TRBV6-4, the J call TRBJ2-7, with D possibly TRBD2 on 6 matching bases. Deletions cut 2 bases from V and 6 bases from J, with 11 bases between. Germline loops: CDR1 MRHNA, CDR2 SNTAGT. The CDR3 totals 13 residues. CDR3 loop: CASSDEIGGEQYF. For the CDR3, the DNA is TGTGCCAGCAGTGACGAAATCGGGGGCGAGCAGTACTTC.

With regard to this clone: Germline and junction disagree at one end, which may indicate a read error. V and J are TRBV6-4 and TRBJ2-1, with D possibly matching TRBD2 (6 bases). The CDR3 is 14 amino acids. Germline V CDR1 and CDR2: MRHNA, SNTAGT. CDR3 residues: CASSERDSHNEQFF. CDR3 DNA: TGTGCCAGCAGTGAGAGGGACTCCCACAATGAGCAGTTCTTC.

This clone occurred once. This sequence joins TRBV6-1 and TRBJ2-7, with TRBD1 identical over 7 bases. The trim removed 6 bases at V and 0 bases at J, leaving 5 bases unmatched. Germline CDR1 reads MNHNS; CDR2 reads SASEGT. The CDR3 loop spans 14 amino acids. The CDR3 spells CASRADRSSYEQYF. CDR3 in DNA: TGTGCCAGCAGAGCGGACAGGAGCTCCTACGAGCAGTACTTC.

CDR3: CASSPLMQRILQETQYF. The DNA of the CDR3 is TGTGCCAGCAGTCCCCTAATGCAGCGGATCCTCCAAGAGACCCAGTACTTC. The V and J genes are TRBV28 and TRBJ2-5; D is possibly TRBD2 (5 bases). The CDR3 runs to 17 residues. In germline, CDR1 is MDHEN, CDR2 SYDVKM. Between the trimmed V and J ends, which lost 5 bases and 1 base, there was a span of 20 bases.

This chain connects TRBV27 to TRBJ2-7; TRBD1 agrees at 7 bases. Per the germline V gene, CDR1 is MNHEY and CDR2 is SMNVEV (reference sequence). V lost 6 bases, J lost 2 bases, and 7 bases stayed unmatched. The CDR3 sequence is 14 residues long. The CDR3 bases are TGTGCCAGCAGCACCGGGACAGCCGCCTACGAGCAGTACTTC. Its translation is CASSTGTAAYEQYF.

The V and J genes are TRBV10-3 and TRBJ2-7; 7 bases map to TRBD2. CDR3 size: 15 residues. V lost 4 bases to trimming and J lost 3 bases; unmatched junction nucleotides: 9. CDR1 is ENHRY and CDR2 is SYGVKD in the germline V gene. The CDR3 reads CAISGTTSSDYEQYF. As DNA, the CDR3 is TGTGCCATCAGTGGGACGACTAGCTCCGACTACGAGCAGTACTTC.

This chain connects TRBV18 to TRBJ2-7, with TRBD2 identical over 12 bases. The CDR3 is made up of 16 amino acids. CDR1 and CDR2 from the germline V gene are KGHSH and LQKENI. The junction had 5 bases not matched to a gene; V was cut back by 3 bases and J by 2 bases. The CDR3 loop reads CASSPTTSGGTYEQYF. CDR3 bases: TGTGCCAGCTCACCTACGACTAGCGGGGGAACCTACGAGCAGTACTTC.

The V call is TRBV29-1, the J call TRBJ1-1, with TRBD1 matching 7 bases. Trimming at V came to 6 bases and at J to 4 bases, leaving 8 bases not matched to a gene. Germline loops: CDR1 SQVTM, CDR2 ANQGSEA. This CDR3 is 13 amino acids long. Here the CDR3 reads CSVRNRGTTEAFF. Here the CDR3 DNA reads TGCAGCGTCCGTAACAGGGGAACCACTGAAGCTTTCTTT.

The CDR3 DNA follows: TGTGCCAGTAGTCCCGGGGGAACAGGGGGCGATCAGCCCCAGCATTTT. Protein: CASSPGGTGGDQPQHF. The chain joins TRBV19 to TRBJ1-5; 9 nucleotides agree with TRBD1. The J segment lost 5 bases and the V segment lost 5 bases, leaving 10 bases of the junction unmatched. Germline assignment: CDR1 LNHDA and CDR2 SQIVND (reference sequence). The CDR3 sequence is 16 residues long.